This T cell receptor (beta chain) comes out of a study of T cells after yellow fever vaccination. The CDR3 consists of 18 residues. 5'RACE template switching generated TCR cDNA, adding a universal primer site and UMIs. Each CDR3 protein gets one entry after TCRdb re-called the 5' RACE reads with MiXCR. The sample includes 95,000 to 100,000 distinct CDR3 sequences, approximately 5.5% of them seen just once. This clonotype occurred a few times. This sequence joins TRBV21-1 and TRBJ1-3; the D call of TRBD1 is as the table states it, not checked on the DNA. TRBV21-1 is described as a pseudogene. Sequences were derived from CD8+ T cells sorted from PBMCs, sampled 10 days after the yellow fever booster vaccination. This TCR was recovered from a young man who received the YFV17D yellow fever vaccine. The CDR3 nucleotides are TGTGCCAGCAGCAAAGATTTTTTGGCGGGGGCTTTTGGAAACACCATATATTTT. It codes for CASSKDFLAGAFGNTIYF.